This TCR beta chain is from a study of cytomegalovirus exposure and HLA in healthy donors. Overall study context: One earlier analysis, a look at some 180 million T cells, found almost 120 million unique TCR beta sequences.

V was trimmed by 0 bases and J by 8 bases, leaving 16 bases between them. CDR3 length: 15 residues. Germline V gives CDR1 LNHDA, CDR2 SQIVND (reference sequence). The PCR used 60 Vbeta and 13 Jbeta primers. Using immunoSEQ multiplex PCR, the repertoire was profiled, and TCRdb retains in-frame clones only, with some absent. Of some 190,000 clones listed, approximately 86% were seen once; the top ten hold approximately 2%. This receptor was identified in a woman under 30 in good health and CMV-seronegative. Specimen: PBMCs. The rearrangement links TRBV19 to TRBJ1-1; D uncertain. The chain's CDR3 is CASSIDFWAGREAFF. CDR3 DNA: TGTGCCAGTAGTATAGACTTCTGGGCAGGCCGGGAAGCTTTCTTT. The full variable domain, with the rest looked up from reference TRBV19 and TRBJ1-1, is DGGITQSPKYLFRKEGQNVTLSCEQNLNHDAMYWYRQDPGQGLRLIYYSQIVNDFQKGDIAEGYSVSREKKESFPLTVTSAQKNPTAFYLCASSIDFWAGREAFFGQGTRLTVV.